The T cell receptor (beta chain) described here comes from a study of response to subunit inactivated influenza vaccine. Regarding the study as a whole: Every seasonal influenza vaccination brings in few new T cells, the authors suggested.

In this sample, this clonotype turned up a few times. Its target is unknown. TCRdb independently ran MiXCR on the RT-PCR reads; one entry per CDR3 protein. The data hold more than 700,000 distinct CDR3 sequences, with less than 25% observed a single time. This CDR3 region has 14 residues. Germline V lookup: CDR1 SGHTA, CDR2 FQGNSA. Trimming took 5 bases from V and 4 from J, leaving 11 bases between them. Sample: PBMCs from blood, taken 5 to 6 days after vaccination. This TCR was recovered from a man aged 50-60 years who received an inactivated influenza vaccine. The chain links TRBV7-2 to TRBJ2-2; D possibly corresponds to TRBD1 (6 bases). The CDR3 sequence is CASSRGGATGELFF. The CDR3 bases are TGTGCCAGCAGCCGAGGGGGAGCCACCGGGGAGCTGTTTTTT.